The rows below give T cell receptor beta chains drawn from one sample of a study of OX40 agonist ivuxolimab in advanced cancers. Using immunoSEQ multiplex PCR, the repertoire was profiled, and TCRdb retains in-frame clones only, with some absent. The sample lists some 90,000 clones; more than 75% were seen once. Sequences were derived from CD4+ or CD8+ T cells sorted from blood, sampled in a trial of the OX40 agonist ivuxolimab. The receptor source for this set is an adult with an advanced solid tumor such as melanoma, head and neck, liver or kidney cancer. The CDR3 runs from the conserved cysteine through the conserved F or W. D genes are given only for firm matches. Size is stated for part of the rows, as once, few or many counts, or as a class when the clone is expanded.

>TRBD1|TRBV6-6|TRBJ2-3|once
CASSDQGVSTDTQYF
TGTGCCAGCAGTGACCAGGGGGTGAGCACAGATACGCAGTATTTT
>NA|TRBV6-1|TRBJ1-1|NA
CASSGPGRSTEAFF
TGTGCCAGCAGTGGGCCAGGGAGAAGTACTGAAGCTTTCTTT
>NA|TRBV7-9|TRBJ2-3|NA
CASSFNRGADTQYF
TGTGCCAGCAGCTTTAATCGCGGGGCAGATACGCAGTATTTT
>NA|TRBV19|TRBJ1-5|NA
CASSTRAGVNNQPQHF
TGTGCCAGTAGTACTCGGGCAGGGGTAAATAATCAGCCCCAGCATTTT
>TRBD2|TRBV30|TRBJ2-1|NA
CAWTPPSGRIRTDVQFF
TGTGCCTGGACCCCTCCCAGCGGGAGGATCCGAACTGATGTGCAGTTCTTC
>TRBD2|TRBV7-8|TRBJ2-7|NA
CASSPGGGTYEQYF
TGTGCCAGCAGCCCCGGGGGGGGGACCTACGAGCAGTACTTC
>NA|TRBV5-4|TRBJ2-7|few
CASSLGQRSYEQYF
TGTGCCAGCAGCTTGGGACAGAGATCCTACGAGCAGTACTTC
>TRBD2|TRBV4-2|TRBJ2-7|NA
CASSQDFTGGPYEQYF
TGTGCCAGCAGCCAAGATTTTACGGGAGGGCCCTACGAGCAGTACTTC
>NA|TRBV7-9|TRBJ2-5|NA
CASRADGARETQYF
TGTGCCAGCAGAGCGGACGGAGCCAGGGAGACCCAGTACTTC
>NA|TRBV7-2|TRBJ2-1|NA
CATLGAALEQFF
TGTGCCACCCTCGGGGCGGCCCTTGAGCAGTTCTTC
>TRBD2|TRBV11-2|TRBJ2-1|NA
CASSLGLAEYNEQFF
TGTGCCAGCAGCCTTGGACTAGCGGAATACAATGAGCAGTTCTTC
>NA|TRBV29-1|TRBJ2-2|NA
CSVRPGHTAGELFF
TGCAGCGTTCGCCCGGGGCACACTGCCGGGGAGCTGTTTTTT
>NA|TRBV5-8|TRBJ1-2|NA
CASSLFPSNYGYTF
TGTGCCAGCAGCTTGTTTCCGAGTAACTATGGCTACACCTTC
>TRBD1|TRBV5-4|TRBJ2-1|NA
CASSRGQGVILFTSYNEQFF
TGTGCCAGCAGCAGAGGACAGGGGGTGATTTTATTTACCTCCTACAATGAGCAGTTCTTC
>TRBD1|TRBV6-1|TRBJ1-5|NA
CASRRTGRINQPQHF
TGTGCCAGCAGAAGGACAGGGAGAATTAATCAGCCCCAGCATTTT
>NA|TRBV11-2|TRBJ2-2|NA
CASSLRGTGELFF
TGTGCCAGCAGCTTACGGGGCACCGGGGAGCTGTTTTTT
>TRBD2|TRBV2|TRBJ2-1|NA
CASSEARASGRNEQFF
TGTGCCAGCAGTGAAGCGCGGGCTAGCGGGAGGAATGAGCAGTTCTTC
>NA|TRBV7-2|TRBJ2-1|once
CASSFMAEYNEQFF
TGTGCCAGCAGCTTTATGGCGGAGTACAATGAGCAGTTCTTC
>TRBD2|TRBV30|TRBJ2-5|NA
CAWSVRWGGDTQYF
TGTGCCTGGAGTGTGCGTTGGGGGGGGGATACCCAGTACTTC
>NA|TRBV10-3|TRBJ2-5|NA
CAISEGAGQMETQYF
TGTGCCATCAGTGAGGGGGCGGGACAGATGGAGACCCAGTACTTC
>TRBD2|TRBV13|TRBJ2-3|NA
CASSTQAGFTDTQYF
TGTGCCAGCAGCACCCAAGCGGGGTTCACAGATACGCAGTATTTT
>TRBD2|TRBV2|TRBJ2-2|NA
CASISGTSGMTGELFF
TGTGCCAGCATCTCCGGGACTAGCGGGATGACCGGGGAGCTGTTTTTT
>TRBD2|TRBV19|TRBJ2-5|once
CASSRYSSGGGETQYF
TGTGCCAGTAGTCGCTATTCTAGCGGGGGAGGAGAGACCCAGTACTTC
>TRBD1|TRBV4-1|TRBJ1-3|NA
CASSFRDREDTIYF
TGCGCCAGCAGCTTCCGGGACAGGGAAGACACCATATATTTT
>NA|TRBV7-9|TRBJ1-2|NA
CASSLDLQTAGYGYTF
TGTGCCAGCAGCTTAGACTTACAGACCGCGGGCTATGGCTACACCTTC
>TRBD2|TRBV7-2|TRBJ2-3|NA
CASSFSGKWTDTQYF
TGTGCCAGCAGCTTTAGCGGGAAGTGGACAGATACGCAGTATTTT
>NA|TRBV4-2|TRBJ1-1|few
CASSQDQGRQARF
TGTGCCAGCAGCCAAGATCAGGGCCGACAAGCAAGGTTT
>NA|TRBV5-5|TRBJ1-1|NA
CASSGGPNTEAFF
TGTGCCAGCAGCGGCGGGCCAAACACTGAAGCTTTCTTT
>TRBD2|TRBV7-9|TRBJ2-3|NA
CASSPSGLTDTQYF
TGTGCCAGCAGCCCTAGCGGGCTCACAGATACGCAGTATTTT
>NA|TRBV11-2|TRBJ2-2|NA
CASSRDWESGELFF
TGTGCCAGCAGCCGGGACTGGGAGTCCGGGGAGCTGTTTTTT
>NA|TRBV27|TRBJ2-3|NA
CASSLLAAKDTQYF
TGTGCCAGCAGTTTGTTAGCGGCGAAGGATACGCAGTATTTT
>TRBD1|TRBV27|TRBJ1-1|NA
CASSPRTGNTEAFF
TGTGCCAGCAGTCCCCGGACAGGGAACACTGAAGCTTTCTTT
>TRBD2|TRBV4-2|TRBJ2-1|NA
CASSQEVRAGGYNEQFF
TGTGCCAGCAGCCAAGAGGTTCGGGCGGGAGGTTACAATGAGCAGTTCTTC
>NA|TRBV6-6|TRBJ2-3|NA
CASSYALRSDTQYF
TGTGCCAGCAGTTACGCCCTGAGGTCAGATACGCAGTATTTT
>TRBD2|TRBV18|TRBJ2-7|once
CASSLAGAYEQYF
TGTGCCAGCTCCCTAGCGGGAGCCTACGAGCAGTACTTC
>TRBD2|TRBV28|TRBJ2-5|NA
CASSRMLTSGRAAETQYF
TGTGCCAGCAGCCGTATGCTGACTAGCGGGAGGGCCGCTGAGACCCAGTACTTC
>NA|TRBV19|TRBJ1-2|NA
CASSIDRGVANYGYTF
TGTGCCAGTAGTATAGATCGGGGGGTGGCTAACTATGGCTACACCTTC
>NA|TRBV30|TRBJ2-5|few
CAWSAGRETQYF
TGTGCCTGGAGTGCTGGGCGTGAGACCCAGTACTTC
>NA|TRBV19|TRBJ2-5|NA
CASSIEVTETQYF
TGTGCCAGTAGTATAGAAGTCACAGAGACCCAGTACTTC
>NA|TRBV7-2|TRBJ2-5|NA
CASSFQGGSSETQYF
TGTGCCAGCAGCTTCCAGGGGGGGAGTTCGGAGACCCAGTACTTC
>TRBD2|TRBV5-1|TRBJ2-1|NA
CASSLQTIAGGGDEQFF
TGCGCCAGCAGCTTACAAACCATAGCGGGAGGGGGAGATGAGCAGTTCTTC
>TRBD1|TRBV7-2|TRBJ2-5|few
CASSWTGNQETQYF
TGTGCCAGCAGCTGGACAGGGAACCAAGAGACCCAGTACTTC
>NA|TRBV4-1|TRBJ1-1|few
CASSQDQGGYTEAFF
TGCGCCAGCAGCCAAGATCAGGGAGGATACACTGAAGCTTTCTTT
>NA|TRBV7-6|TRBJ2-5|NA
CASSLALGSEAQYF
TGTGCCAGCAGCTTAGCGTTGGGAAGCGAGGCCCAGTACTTC
>NA|TRBV19|TRBJ1-5|NA
CASLQGNQPQHF
TGTGCCAGTTTACAGGGAAATCAGCCCCAGCATTTT
>NA|TRBV21-1|TRBJ2-4|NA
CASSKGSGVAKNIQYF
TGTGCCAGCAGCAAGGGAAGCGGGGTAGCCAAAAACATTCAGTACTTC
>TRBD1|TRBV19|TRBJ1-4|NA
CASSTQGEEKLFF
TGTGCCAGTAGTACCCAGGGGGAAGAAAAACTGTTTTTT
>NA|TRBV7-8|TRBJ2-1|NA
CASSLARSGNEQFF
TGTGCCAGCAGCTTAGCTCGGTCAGGGAATGAGCAGTTCTTC
>NA|TRBV5-1|TRBJ1-3|NA
CASSIGRGNTIYF
TGCGCCAGCAGCATAGGCCGCGGAAACACCATATATTTT
>NA|TRBV7-9|TRBJ2-1|NA
CASSPRLAYNEQFF
TGTGCCAGCAGCCCTAGACTAGCCTACAATGAGCAGTTCTTC
>NA|TRBV2|TRBJ2-5|once
CASSVGGVGRETQYF
TGTGCCAGCAGTGTGGGCGGGGTAGGGAGAGAGACCCAGTACTTC
>TRBD1|TRBV5-8|TRBJ2-7|NA
CASSLLQGAYEQYF
TGTGCCAGCAGCTTGCTCCAGGGGGCTTACGAGCAGTACTTC